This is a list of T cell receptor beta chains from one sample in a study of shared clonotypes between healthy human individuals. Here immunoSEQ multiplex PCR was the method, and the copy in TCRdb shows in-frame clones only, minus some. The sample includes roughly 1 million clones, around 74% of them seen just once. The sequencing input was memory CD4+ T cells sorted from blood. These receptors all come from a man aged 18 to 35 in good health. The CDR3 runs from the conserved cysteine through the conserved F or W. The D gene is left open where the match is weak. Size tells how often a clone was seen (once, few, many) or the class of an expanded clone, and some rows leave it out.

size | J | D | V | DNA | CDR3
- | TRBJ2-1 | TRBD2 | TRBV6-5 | TGTGCCAGCAGCCGGACTAGCGGGAGCAATGAGCAGTTCTTC | CASSRTSGSNEQFF
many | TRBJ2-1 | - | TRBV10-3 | TGTGCCATCAGTGACAGGGGAAATGAGCAGTTCTTC | CAISDRGNEQFF
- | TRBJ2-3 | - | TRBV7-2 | TGTGCCAGCAGCTTAGGAGTAGGGCGAGATACGCAGTATTTT | CASSLGVGRDTQYF
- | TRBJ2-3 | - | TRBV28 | TGTGCCGCGGCGGACGGAGGTGAGGGACCCGATACGCAGTATTTT | CAAADGGEGPDTQYF
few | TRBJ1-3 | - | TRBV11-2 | TGTGCCAGCAGCTCCAGGAGGGAGAAGGACACCATATATTTT | CASSSRREKDTIYF
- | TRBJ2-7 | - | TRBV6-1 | TGTGCCAGCAGTGAAACGGCAGGCTACGAGCAGTACTTC | CASSETAGYEQYF
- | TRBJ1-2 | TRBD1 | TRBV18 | TGTGCCAGTCAGGACAGGGGGAATGGCTACACCTTC | CASQDRGNGYTF
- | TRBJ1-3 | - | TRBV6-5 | TGTGCCAGCAGTTGGGGGATTTCTGGAAACACCATATATTTT | CASSWGISGNTIYF
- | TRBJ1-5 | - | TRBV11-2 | TGTGCCAGCAGCCCAGGACAGCACAATCAGCCCCAGCATTTT | CASSPGQHNQPQHF
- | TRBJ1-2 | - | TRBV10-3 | TGTGCCGGGAGTAGGGACGGACTTGGCTACACCTTC | CAGSRDGLGYTF
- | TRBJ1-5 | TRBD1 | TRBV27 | TGTGCCAGCAGCTCCGGGACAGGGTCCAATCAGCCCCAGCATTTT | CASSSGTGSNQPQHF
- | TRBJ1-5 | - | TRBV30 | TGTGCCTGGGGTTCGGGGGGTTCGGATCAGCCCCAGCATTTT | CAWGSGGSDQPQHF
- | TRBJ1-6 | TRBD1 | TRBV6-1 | TGTGCCAGCAGTGCAGGGACAGGGGGCGCTGATAATTCACCCCTCCACTTT | CASSAGTGGADNSPLHF
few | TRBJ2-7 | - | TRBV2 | TGTGCCAGCAGTGGCTCCTACGAGCAGTACTTC | CASSGSYEQYF
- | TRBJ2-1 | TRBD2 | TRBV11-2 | TGTGCCAGCAGCTCGGGACTAGCGATAAACAATGAGCAGTTCTTC | CASSSGLAINNEQFF
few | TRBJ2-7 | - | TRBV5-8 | TGTGCCAGCAGCCGAACAGGACAGAATGAGCAGTACTTC | CASSRTGQNEQYF
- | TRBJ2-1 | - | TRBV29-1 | TGCAGCGTAGGGCAGGTCTACAATGAGCAGTTCTTC | CSVGQVYNEQFF
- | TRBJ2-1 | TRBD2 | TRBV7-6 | TGTGCCAGCAGCCGGACCGGGACTAGGGGCTTCAATGAGCAGTTCTTC | CASSRTGTRGFNEQFF
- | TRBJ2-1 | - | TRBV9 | TGTGCCAGCAGCCCCCCGGGGGATGGTAATGAGCAGTTCTTC | CASSPPGDGNEQFF
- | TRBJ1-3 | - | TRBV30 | TGTGCCGGAAGGGTAGAGGGCGCACTCTCTGGAAACACCATATATTTT | CAGRVEGALSGNTIYF
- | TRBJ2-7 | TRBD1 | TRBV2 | TGTGCCAGCACTCTCCTCCGGGACAGAGCCTACGAGCAGTACTTC | CASTLLRDRAYEQYF
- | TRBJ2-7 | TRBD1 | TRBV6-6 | TGTGCCAGCAGAGGACAGGAGAACTACGAGCAGTACTTC | CASRGQENYEQYF
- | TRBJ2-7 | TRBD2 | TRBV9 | TGTGCCAGCAGCGTAAGTCTATCGGGAGGAGCGCAGTACTTC | CASSVSLSGGAQYF
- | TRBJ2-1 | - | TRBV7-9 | TGTGCCAGCAGTCGTTCGAGCTCCTACAATGAGCAGTTCTTC | CASSRSSSYNEQFF
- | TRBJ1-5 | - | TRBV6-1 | TGTGCCAGCAGTTTGACACTTAGCAATCAGCCCCAGCATTTT | CASSLTLSNQPQHF
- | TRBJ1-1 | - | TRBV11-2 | TGTGCCAGCAGCATCGGGCCAGGGAACACTGAAGCTTTCTTT | CASSIGPGNTEAFF
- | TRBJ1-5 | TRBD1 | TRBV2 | TGTGCCAGCGCGGGACAGGATAGCAATCAGCCCCAGCATTTT | CASAGQDSNQPQHF
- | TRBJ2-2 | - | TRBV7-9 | TGTGCCAGCAGCCCGAATTACAGGATTAGCGGCGGGGAGCTGTTTTTT | CASSPNYRISGGELFF
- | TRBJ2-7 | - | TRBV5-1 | TGCGCCAGCAGACCGGGCTCGAATTCAGCCTACGAGCAGTACTTC | CASRPGSNSAYEQYF
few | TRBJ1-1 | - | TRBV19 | TGTGCCAGTAGTGACACGACGAACACTGAAGCTTTCTTT | CASSDTTNTEAFF
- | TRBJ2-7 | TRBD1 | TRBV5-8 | TGTGCCAGCAGCTTGGGGGGACAGGGGTACGAGCAGTACTTC | CASSLGGQGYEQYF
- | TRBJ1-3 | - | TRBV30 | TGTGCCTGGAGTGTACTGGGTAACTCTGGAAACACCATATATTTT | CAWSVLGNSGNTIYF
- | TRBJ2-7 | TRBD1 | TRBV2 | TGTGCCAGCAGTCTTGAGGGGACAGGGGACTACGAGCAGTACTTC | CASSLEGTGDYEQYF
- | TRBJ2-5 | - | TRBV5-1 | TGCGCCAGCAGCTTGGGGGGCGCGGGACGGGAGACCCAGTACTTC | CASSLGGAGRETQYF
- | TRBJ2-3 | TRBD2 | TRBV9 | TGTGCCAGCAGCGTATCCGCCGGACTAGCGGGGGCCCCTAGCACAGATACGCAGTATTTT | CASSVSAGLAGAPSTDTQYF
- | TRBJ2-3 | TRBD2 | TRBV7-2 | TGTGCCAGCAGCCTATCCCTCCGCGGGAGCTCATATACGCAGTATTTT | CASSLSLRGSSYTQYF
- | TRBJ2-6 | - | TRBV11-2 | TGTGCCAGCGGGGCCAACGTCCTGACTTTC | CASGANVLTF
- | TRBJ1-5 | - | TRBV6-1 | TGTGCCAGCAGTGTTCGGGGGCAGCTTGGCAATCAGCCCCAGCATTTT | CASSVRGQLGNQPQHF
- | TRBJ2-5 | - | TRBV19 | TGTGCCAGTGCGAGGGGTGTATCAGAGACCCAGTACTTC | CASARGVSETQYF
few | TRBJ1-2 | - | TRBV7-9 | TGTGCCAGCAGCCGCATAAAGGGGGATGGCTACACCTTC | CASSRIKGDGYTF
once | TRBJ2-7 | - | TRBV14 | TGTGCCAGCAGCCTAGGGTTTCCCTACGAGCAGTACTTC | CASSLGFPYEQYF
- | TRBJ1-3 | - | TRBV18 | TGTGCCAGCTCACCGGCAGACGGAAACACCATATATTTT | CASSPADGNTIYF
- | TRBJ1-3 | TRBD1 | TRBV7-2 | TGTGCCAGCAGCTTAGTCTGGACAGGGTCTGGAAACACCATATATTTT | CASSLVWTGSGNTIYF
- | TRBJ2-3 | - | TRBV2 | TGTGCCAGCACACAAAGGCGGGCTAACACAGATACGCAGTATTTT | CASTQRRANTDTQYF
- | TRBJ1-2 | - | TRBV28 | TGTGCCAGCAGTTTCATCTTAGATCGGCGCAGGGAGAATGGCTACACCTTC | CASSFILDRRRENGYTF
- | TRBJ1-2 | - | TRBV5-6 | TGTGCCAGCAGCTCCCCGATTTCGGGGAACTATGGCTACACCTTC | CASSSPISGNYGYTF
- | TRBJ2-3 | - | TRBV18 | TGTGCCAGCTCAGCGGGACAGTCACCGGATACGCAGTATTTT | CASSAGQSPDTQYF
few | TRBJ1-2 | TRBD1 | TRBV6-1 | TGTGCCACCCATCTGACAGGGGGGGACTATGGCTACACCTTC | CATHLTGGDYGYTF
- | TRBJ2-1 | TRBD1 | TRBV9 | TGTGCCAGCAGCGAATCGGTAGGACAGGCGGTGAATGAGCAGTTCTTC | CASSESVGQAVNEQFF
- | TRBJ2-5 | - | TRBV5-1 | TGCGCCAGCAGCTTTGGAGGGACCGAGACCCAGTACTTC | CASSFGGTETQYF
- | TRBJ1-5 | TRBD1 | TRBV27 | TGTGCCAGCAGTCCAACCCGACAGGGGTTTAGGACCTCTCTCAATCAGCCCCAGCATTTT | CASSPTRQGFRTSLNQPQHF
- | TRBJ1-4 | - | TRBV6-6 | TGTGCCAGCGGGAATGAAAAACTGTTTTTT | CASGNEKLFF
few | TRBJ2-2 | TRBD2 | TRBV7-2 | TGTGCCAGCAGCCGGTTAGCGGGAGTAGTTACCGGGGAGCTGTTTTTT | CASSRLAGVVTGELFF
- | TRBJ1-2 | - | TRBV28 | TGTGCCAGCAGTCTTAGGACTGCTAGCCAGGGCTACACCTTC | CASSLRTASQGYTF
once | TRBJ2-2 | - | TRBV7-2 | TGTGCCAGCAGCTTAAGGGCCTTAACCGGGTCCGGGGAGCTGTTTTTT | CASSLRALTGSGELFF
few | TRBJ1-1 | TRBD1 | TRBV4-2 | TGTGCCAGCAGCCAAGTTACAGGGACAGAGTTCTTGAACACTGAAGCTTTCTTT | CASSQVTGTEFLNTEAFF
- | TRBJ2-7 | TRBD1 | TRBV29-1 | TGCAGCGCGAGACGACAGGGATCCTACGAGCAGTACTTC | CSARRQGSYEQYF
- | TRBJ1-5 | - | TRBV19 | TGTGCCAGTTCTTCTACGGGTGGGCAGCCCCAGCATTTT | CASSSTGGQPQHF
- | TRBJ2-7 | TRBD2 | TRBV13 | TGTGCCAGCAGCCCCCGTACTAGCGGTTCCTACGAGCAGTACTTC | CASSPRTSGSYEQYF